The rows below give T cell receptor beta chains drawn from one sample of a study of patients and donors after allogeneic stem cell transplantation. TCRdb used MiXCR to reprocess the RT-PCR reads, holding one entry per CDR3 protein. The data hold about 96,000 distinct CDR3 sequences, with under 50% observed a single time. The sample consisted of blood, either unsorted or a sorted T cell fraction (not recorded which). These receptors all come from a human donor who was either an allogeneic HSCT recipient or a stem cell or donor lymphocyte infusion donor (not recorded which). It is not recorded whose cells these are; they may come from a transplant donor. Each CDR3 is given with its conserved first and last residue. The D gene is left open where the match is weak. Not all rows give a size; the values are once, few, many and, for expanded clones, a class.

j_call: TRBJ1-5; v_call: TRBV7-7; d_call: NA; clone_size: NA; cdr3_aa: CASSFRGPQPQHF; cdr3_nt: TGTGCTAGCAGCTTCCGGGGGCCTCAGCCCCAGCATTTT
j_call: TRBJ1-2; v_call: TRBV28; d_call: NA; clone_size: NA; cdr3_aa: CASSYDGYTF; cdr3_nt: TGTGCCAGCAGTTATGATGGCTACACCTTC
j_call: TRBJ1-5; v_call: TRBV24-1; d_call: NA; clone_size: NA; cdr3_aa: CATGGGNQPQHF; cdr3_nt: TGTGCCACCGGGGGCGGAAATCAGCCCCAGCATTTT
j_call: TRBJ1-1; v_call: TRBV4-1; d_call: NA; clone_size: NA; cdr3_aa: CASSQDYFSTGVNTEAFF; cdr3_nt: TGCGCCAGCAGCCAAGATTATTTTTCGACAGGCGTGAACACTGAAGCTTTCTTT
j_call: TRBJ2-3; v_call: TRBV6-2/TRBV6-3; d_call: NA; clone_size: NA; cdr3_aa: CASRNRVHTDTQYF; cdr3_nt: TGTGCCAGCAGAAACAGGGTACACACAGATACGCAGTATTTT
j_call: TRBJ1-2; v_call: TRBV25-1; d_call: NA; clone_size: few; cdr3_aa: CASSDLGLGYTF; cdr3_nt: TGTGCCAGCAGTGACTTAGGCCTTGGCTACACCTTC
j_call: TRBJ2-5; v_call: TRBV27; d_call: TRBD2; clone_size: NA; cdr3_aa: CASSPGLAGAETQYF; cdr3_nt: TGTGCCAGCAGCCCCGGACTAGCGGGAGCAGAGACCCAGTACTTC
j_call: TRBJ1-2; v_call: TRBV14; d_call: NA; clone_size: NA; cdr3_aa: CASSHGAGAGYTF; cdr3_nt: TGTGCCAGCAGCCATGGGGCGGGTGCAGGCTACACCTTC
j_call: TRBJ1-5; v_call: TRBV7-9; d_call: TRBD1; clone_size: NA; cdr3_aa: CASSLDPAGGIYSNQPQHF; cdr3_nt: TGTGCCAGCAGCTTAGATCCTGCAGGGGGCATTTATAGCAATCAGCCCCAGCATTTT
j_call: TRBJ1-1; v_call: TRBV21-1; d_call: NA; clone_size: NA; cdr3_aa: CVSQLGAELPNTEAFF; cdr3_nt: TGTGTCTCTCAGCTAGGGGCGGAGCTCCCGAACACTGAAGCTTTCTTT